Sequencing of this TCR beta chain was carried out in a study of blood T cell repertoires in COVID-19. Study-level information: PBMCs, B-cell-depleted T cells, or T cells provided the cDNA or gDNA that made up the material.

Per the original data handling: Reference gene primer amplification yielded estimated nucleated cell counts. Using immunoSEQ multiplex PCR, the repertoire was profiled, and TCRdb retains in-frame clones only, with some absent. The D gene and trimming were derived from the DNA, and the V and J assignments and clone size from that table. This sample has 180,000 or so clones, with about four fifths found just once. The germline gives CDR1 SGHDT, CDR2 YYEEEE. The CDR3 has 15 amino acids. V gave up 2 bases and J gave up 5 bases; unmatched junction bases: 8. Study members were between about 18 and 90 years old and lived in some 26 US regions. Allocation to cohorts depended on clinical history reported by the participants.

Specimen: PBMCs or T cells enriched from blood (not recorded which). The V and J genes are TRBV5-6 and TRBJ2-7; 9 nucleotides agree with TRBD1. The source of this sequence is a woman aged 45-59 years in a cohort exposed to, infected with or recovered from COVID-19 (not recorded which). CDR3 sequence reads: CASSFPGQGFNEQYF. DNA of the CDR3: TGTGCCAGCAGCTTCCCGGGACAGGGATTTAACGAGCAGTACTTC.